The T cell receptor beta chain described here comes from a study of cytomegalovirus exposure and HLA in healthy donors. The CDR3 is 14 residues long. The V gene's germline CDR1 is MNHNS and CDR2 SASEGT. V lost 4 bases, J lost 5 bases, and 6 bases stayed unmatched. The PCR employed 60 Vbeta primers together with 13 Jbeta primers. Some clones are missing from TCRdb's copy, which holds only in-frame ones; the method was immunoSEQ multiplex PCR. The top ten hold more than 20% of the sample, which has 60,000 to 65,000 clones, approximately 71% seen once. This sequence was found in a man aged 45 to 65 in good health and CMV-seropositive. The rearrangement links TRBV6-1 to TRBJ2-7; 9 bases are shared with TRBD1. The sequencing sample was made of PBMCs. The CDR3 sequence is CASSATGGLDEQYF. The CDR3 coding sequence is TGTGCCAGCAGTGCTACAGGGGGCTTGGACGAGCAGTACTTC.